The next 29 T cell receptor beta chains were all read from a single sample in a study of T cell changes during pregnancy in multiple sclerosis. Repertoires were generated with immunoSEQ multiplex PCR, while TCRdb's copy carries only in-frame clones and drops some. The table includes fewer than 130,000 clones, approximately 89% detected once. The specimen comprised peripheral blood, sampled after pregnancy. The receptors were sampled from a female donor with multiple sclerosis, enrolled in a pregnancy study.

This chain links TRBV13 with TRBJ1-2; D might be TRBD1 (6 bases). Germline CDR1 is PRHDT and CDR2 is FYEKMQ (reference sequence). CDR3 length: 17 residues. The V gene lost 0 bases and the J gene lost 3 bases, with 17 bases spanning the gap. The CDR3 region is CASSLGGTPRPYYGYTF. In nucleotides, the CDR3 is TGTGCCAGCAGCTTAGGGGGGACACCGCGACCTTACTATGGCTACACCTTC.

J is TRBJ2-7 and V is TRBV7-6; tentative D call: TRBD1 (6 bases). The V and J ends lost 5 bases and 4 bases respectively, with 15 bases between them. CDR1 and CDR2 from the germline V gene are SGHVS and FNYEAQ. The CDR3 consists of 14 residues. CDR3 in DNA: TGTGCCAGCAGCCGCCGGGACATGGATTACGAGCAGTACTTC. Translated: CASSRRDMDYEQYF.

The gene calls are TRBV13 and TRBJ1-2; 7 positions match TRBD1. Losses at the gene ends were 4 bases for V and 13 bases for J; bases not matched to a gene: 12. CDR3 length: 13 residues. CDR1 is PRHDT, CDR2 FYEKMQ, per germline (reference sequence). Here the CDR3 DNA reads TGTGCCAGCAGCTCAGGGACAGCCGAGTGTTGCACCTTC. Translating gives CASSSGTAECCTF.

The chain has TRBV18 and TRBJ1-1, with 10 bases identical to TRBD1. The V segment lost 2 bases and the J segment 4 bases; nucleotides outside the gene matches: 1. The V gene's germline CDR1 is KGHSH and CDR2 LQKENI. The CDR3 totals 14 residues. The CDR3 here is CASSPRTGGTEAFF. The DNA of the CDR3 is TGTGCCAGCTCACCAAGGACAGGGGGCACTGAAGCTTTCTTT.

V usage is TRBV7-2 and J usage is TRBJ1-1; D perhaps matches TRBD1 (6 bases). This CDR3 contains 15 residues. In germline, CDR1 is SGHTA, CDR2 FQGNSA. Deletions cut 6 bases from V and 3 bases from J, with 17 bases between. The CDR3 here is CASRIQTEGDTEAFF. In DNA, the CDR3 is TGTGCCAGCAGAATACAGACCGAGGGGGACACTGAAGCTTTCTTT.

This sequence joins TRBV19 and TRBJ2-2, with TRBD2 matching 7 bases. Germline-derived CDR1 and CDR2 are LNHDA and SQIVND (reference sequence). V shed 9 bases and J 5 bases; nucleotides not matched to a gene: 12. The CDR3 runs to 15 residues. The CDR3 loop reads CASRLVGGDTGELFF. The CDR3 DNA is TGTGCCAGCAGACTGGTGGGGGGGGATACCGGGGAGCTGTTTTTT.

The chain joins TRBV11-3 to TRBJ2-1; 8 bases line up with TRBD2. From germline, CDR1 is SGHNT and CDR2 YENEEA. This CDR3 region has 16 residues. Trimming at V came to 6 bases and at J to 3 bases, leaving 10 bases not matched to a gene. This CDR3 reads CASSSRPGLDYNEQFF. The CDR3 DNA reads as TGTGCCAGCAGTTCTCGACCGGGACTAGACTACAATGAGCAGTTCTTC.

V usage is TRBV9 and J usage is TRBJ1-6; D is unresolved. V lost 1 base and J 10 bases, leaving 9 bases between the germline ends. The CDR3 extends over 13 amino acids. Germline V lookup: CDR1 SGDLS, CDR2 YYNGEE. The CDR3 sequence: CASSVWPQSPLHF. Written as DNA, the CDR3 is TGTGCCAGCAGCGTATGGCCCCAATCACCCCTCCACTTT.

This clone was counted only a few times. As the CDR3 is not closed by the conserved phenylalanine or tryptophan, this likely results from a read error. The DNA is left out, because the CDR3 cannot be placed on it with certainty; the CDR3 is given as TCRdb lists it. The chain uses TRBV6-6 and TRBJ1-2. Germline CDR1 and CDR2: MNHNY and SVGAGI (reference sequence). The CDR3 length is 12 residues, termini included. CDR3 in amino acids: CASSYSGGGILV.

V gene TRBV11-1 combines with J gene TRBJ1-1; 7 nucleotides align to TRBD1. Germline CDR1 SGHAT, CDR2 FQDESV (reference sequence). Unmatched junction bases numbered 8, after V lost 6 bases and J lost 1 base. The CDR3 is 15 amino acids. For the CDR3, the DNA is TGTGCCAGCAGTACCTGGGACAGTCGGAACACTGAAGCTTTCTTT. This sequence encodes CASSTWDSRNTEAFF. Variable domain in full (rest from reference TRBV11-1 and TRBJ1-1): EAEVAQSPRYKITEKSQAVAFWCDPISGHATLYWYRQILGQGPELLVQFQDESVVDDSQLPKDRFSAERLKGVDSTLKIQPAELGDSAMYLCASSTWDSRNTEAFFGQGTRLTVV.

The chain combines TRBV6-5 with TRBJ2-3; a weak D match, TRBD2 (6 bases). The length of the CDR3 is 15 residues. The V and J ends lost 7 bases and 6 bases respectively, with 20 bases between them. CDR1 MNHEY and CDR2 SVGAGI come from the germline V gene. CDR3 amino acids: CASKRDFAGRDTQYF. CDR3 nucleotide sequence: TGTGCCAGCAAGAGGGATTTCGCGGGGCGGGATACGCAGTATTTT.

This chain connects TRBV6-5 to TRBJ2-5; 10 nucleotides agree with TRBD2. Germline V gene lookup returns CDR1 MNHEY and CDR2 SVGAGI. Trimming at V came to 6 bases and at J to 5 bases, leaving 3 bases not matched to a gene. The CDR3 runs 13 residues. The CDR3: CASRGTSAETQYF. CDR3 DNA: TGTGCCAGCAGGGGGACTAGCGCGGAGACCCAGTACTTC.

The rearrangement uses TRBV11-2 and TRBJ1-6; D remains ambiguous. The germline gives CDR1 SGHAT, CDR2 FQNNGV. This CDR3 is built from 18 residues. V lost 3 bases to trimming and J lost 0 bases, with 15 bases between them. The CDR3 loop reads CASSLVPRSSSYNSPLHF. In DNA form, the CDR3 reads TGTGCCAGCAGCTTGGTTCCGAGGTCGAGCTCCTATAATTCACCCCTCCACTTT.

This chain links TRBV7-9 with TRBJ1-2, with D tentatively TRBD1 (6 bases). The ends were cut back, 6 bases at V and 8 bases at J, with 16 bases in the middle. Germline V gene data show CDR1 as SEHNR and CDR2 as FQNEAQ (reference sequence). CDR3 length equals 13 residues. CDR3 amino acids: CASRGTGFGGYTF. DNA of the CDR3: TGTGCCAGCAGGGGTACAGGGTTTGGGGGCTACACCTTC. The full variable domain, completed using reference TRBV7-9 and TRBJ1-2, is DTGVSQNPRHKITKRGQNVTFRCDPISEHNRLYWYRQTLGQGPEFLTYFQNEAQLEKSRLLSDRFSAERPKGSFSTLEIQRTEQGDSAMYLCASRGTGFGGYTFGSGTRLTVV.

The chain recombines TRBV18 with TRBJ2-1; TRBD1 agrees at 8 bases. The CDR3 totals 14 residues. Trimming cost V 5 bases and J 9 bases; bases outside gene matches: 9. Germline V gene lookup returns CDR1 KGHSH and CDR2 LQKENI. CDR3: CASSFLDRDAEQFF. In nucleotides, the CDR3 is TGTGCCAGCTCATTTTTGGACAGGGACGCTGAGCAGTTCTTC.

The chain uses TRBV19 and TRBJ1-1; 8 nucleotides agree with TRBD1. The length of the CDR3 is 13 residues. CDR1 LNHDA and CDR2 SQIVND come from the germline V gene (reference sequence). V shed 7 bases, J shed 6 bases, and the junction held 7 bases outside the gene matches. The CDR3 sequence is CASKSDRGPEAFF. CDR3 in DNA: TGTGCCAGTAAGTCCGACAGGGGCCCTGAAGCTTTCTTT.

This rearrangement joins TRBV13 to TRBJ2-7; D not resolved. CDR3 length equals 16 residues. Deletions cut 2 bases from V and 0 bases from J, with 14 bases between. Germline CDR1 and CDR2: PRHDT and FYEKMQ (reference sequence). The CDR3 loop is CASSLNPGAPSYEQYF. CDR3 DNA: TGTGCCAGCAGCTTAAACCCCGGTGCTCCCTCCTACGAGCAGTACTTC. Looking up the rest from reference TRBV13 and TRBJ2-7 gives the full variable domain: AAGVIQSPRHLIKEKRETATLKCYPIPRHDTVYWYQQGPGQDPQFLISFYEKMQSDKGSIPDRFSAQQFSDYHSELNMSSLELGDSALYFCASSLNPGAPSYEQYFGPGTRLTVT.

The chain employs TRBV11-3 and TRBJ2-4; D remains unclear. Germline V lookup: CDR1 SGHNT, CDR2 YENEEA. V lost 0 bases and J lost 9, with 9 bases in between. The CDR3 has 13 residues. The DNA for the CDR3 is TGTGCCAGCAGCTTAGATTGGGCTGGCATTCAGTACTTC. Its protein is CASSLDWAGIQYF.

The V call is TRBV6-5, the J call TRBJ2-5, with D uncertain. The CDR3 is 15 amino acids. With 2 bases removed from V and 5 bases from J, the gap between germline ends came to 15 bases. Germline loops: CDR1 MNHEY, CDR2 SVGAGI. CDR3 sequence: CASSYTPPGSETQYF. In nucleotides, the CDR3 is TGTGCCAGCAGTTACACTCCACCAGGAAGCGAGACCCAGTACTTC.

This rearrangement joins TRBV6-6 to TRBJ2-1, with no clear D. The ends were cut back, 1 base at V and 0 bases at J, with 4 bases in the middle. Per germline, CDR1 MNHNY and CDR2 SVGAGI (reference sequence). The CDR3 length is 14 residues. The CDR3 DNA is TGTGCCAGCAGTTACTACAGCTCCTACAATGAGCAGTTCTTC. Translation gives CASSYYSSYNEQFF.

The chain carries TRBV6-1 and TRBJ1-1, with 7 bases that match TRBD1. After removal of 9 bases from V and 1 base from J, the junction contained 8 bases not matched to a gene. The CDR3 consists of 14 residues. Looked up from germline, CDR1 is MNHNS and CDR2 is SASEGT. CDR3 protein: CASPRQGQNTEAFF. CDR3 bases: TGTGCCAGTCCCCGACAGGGACAGAACACTGAAGCTTTCTTT.

The genes are TRBV11-1 and TRBJ2-2; 7 nucleotides agree with TRBD1. Trimming took 6 bases from V and 3 from J; bases not matched to a gene: 7. Germline loops: CDR1 SGHAT, CDR2 FQDESV (reference sequence). The CDR3 loop spans 15 amino acids. As DNA, the CDR3 is TGTGCCAGCAGTTTGCAGGGGGTCGACACCGGGGAGCTGTTTTTT. Translating it yields CASSLQGVDTGELFF.

This CDR3 is CSVQGVGTGELFF. The CDR3 region has the DNA TGCAGCGTACAAGGGGTTGGGACCGGGGAGCTGTTTTTT. This chain links TRBV29-1 with TRBJ2-2; possibly TRBD1 for D (5 bases). The CDR3 length is 13 residues. CDR1 is SQVTM and CDR2 is ANQGSEA in the germline V gene. V was pared by 6 bases and J by 5 bases, with 13 bases between.

This chain joins TRBV7-9 and TRBJ1-1; 7 positions agree with TRBD1. Germline values: CDR1 SEHNR, CDR2 FQNEAQ (reference sequence). The V segment lost 3 bases and the J segment 8 bases; nucleotides outside the gene matches: 3. This CDR3 is built from 12 residues. In DNA, the CDR3 is TGTGCCAGCAGCTTCGAGGACAGGGAAGCTTTCTTT. Residues: CASSFEDREAFF.

This chain's CDR3 is CASRELAGGPGEQFF. Written as DNA, the CDR3 is TGTGCCAGTAGGGAACTAGCGGGGGGGCCGGGGGAGCAGTTCTTC. The gene calls are TRBV19 and TRBJ2-1; TRBD2 matches 13 bases. Germline V gives CDR1 LNHDA, CDR2 SQIVND (reference sequence). This CDR3 spans 15 amino acids. V shed 6 bases and J 10 bases; nucleotides not matched to a gene: 9. The full variable domain, rest sourced from reference TRBV19 and TRBJ2-1, is DGGITQSPKYLFRKEGQNVTLSCEQNLNHDAMYWYRQDPGQGLRLIYYSQIVNDFQKGDIAEGYSVSREKKESFPLTVTSAQKNPTAFYLCASRELAGGPGEQFFGPGTRLTVL.

J is TRBJ2-3 and V is TRBV6-5, with D possibly matching TRBD2 (7 bases). V lost 8 bases and J lost 0, with 9 bases in between. This CDR3 contains 13 residues. CDR1 MNHEY and CDR2 SVGAGI come from the germline V gene. CDR3 nucleotides: TGTGCCAGCGGGGGGGCTAGCACAGATACGCAGTATTTT. Translation gives CASGGASTDTQYF.

V and J are TRBV7-2 and TRBJ1-5; a possible D gene is TRBD1 (6 bases). V was shortened by 6 bases and J by 9 bases, with 18 bases between the two germline ends. Germline V gene sequence: CDR1 SGHTA, CDR2 FQGNSA. The CDR3 is 14 residues long. CDR3 in DNA: TGTGCCAGCAGTGGGGGCTCCCCCAAAAGGCCCCAGCATTTT. Translating it yields CASSGGSPKRPQHF.

The chain uses TRBV2 and TRBJ1-4, with 7 bases aligning to TRBD1. This CDR3 is built from 16 residues. Germline V gene lookup returns CDR1 SNHLY and CDR2 FYNNEI. V was clipped by 6 bases and J by 3 bases; unmatched bases: 10. In DNA form, the CDR3 reads TGTGCCAGCAGCGACAGGGTCATCCTCGCTAATGAAAAACTGTTTTTT. The encoded protein is CASSDRVILANEKLFF.

The V and J genes are TRBV6-1 and TRBJ2-7; D might be TRBD1 (6 bases). Trimming removed 2 bases from V and 2 bases from J, with 13 bases in between. The CDR3 sequence is 15 residues long. Germline CDR1 reads MNHNS; CDR2 reads SASEGT. CDR3 sequence: CASSEMGRQAYEQYF. CDR3 nucleotides: TGTGCCAGCAGTGAAATGGGGCGACAGGCCTACGAGCAGTACTTC.